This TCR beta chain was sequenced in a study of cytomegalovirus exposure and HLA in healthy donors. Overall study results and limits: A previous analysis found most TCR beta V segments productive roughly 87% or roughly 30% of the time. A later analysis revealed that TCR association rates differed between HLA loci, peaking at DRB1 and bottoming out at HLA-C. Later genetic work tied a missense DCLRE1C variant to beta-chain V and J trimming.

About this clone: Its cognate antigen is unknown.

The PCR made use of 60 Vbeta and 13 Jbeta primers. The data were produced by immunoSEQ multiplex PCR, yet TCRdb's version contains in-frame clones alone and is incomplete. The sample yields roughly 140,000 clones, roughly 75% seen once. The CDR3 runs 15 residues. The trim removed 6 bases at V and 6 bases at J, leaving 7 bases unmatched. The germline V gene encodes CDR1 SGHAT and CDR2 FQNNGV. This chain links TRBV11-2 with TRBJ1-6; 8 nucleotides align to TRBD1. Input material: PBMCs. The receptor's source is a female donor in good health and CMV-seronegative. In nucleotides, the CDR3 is TGTGCCAGCAGTACGACAGGGGTCAGTAATTCACCCCTCCACTTT. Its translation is CASSTTGVSNSPLHF.